A selection of T cell receptor beta chains follows, all from one sample in a study of Ad26.COV2.S vaccination and SARS-CoV-2 variants. The table came from immunoSEQ multiplex PCR; TCRdb's copy has only in-frame clones and leaves some out. The sample records 410,000 or so clones, roughly 90% being singletons. This sample comprised peripheral blood, obtained in a trial of Ad26.COV2.S vaccine versus placebo. These receptors were taken from a person between 18 and 60 years old who received the Ad26.COV2.S COVID-19 vaccine or a placebo. Each CDR3 is given with its conserved first and last residue. The D gene is left open where the match is weak. Clone size, where shown, is once, few, many, or a class for clones that have expanded.

j_call	v_call	cdr3_length	clone_size	d_call	cdr3_nt	cdr3_aa
TRBJ1-6	TRBV6-5	14	.	.	TGTGCCAGCACGGGGGCCAGGGATAATTCACCCCTCCACTTT	CASTGARDNSPLHF
TRBJ2-3	TRBV6-1	17	.	TRBD2	TGTGCCAGCAGTGCAGGGCTACTAGCGGGGGTCACAGATACGCAGTATTTT	CASSAGLLAGVTDTQYF
TRBJ1-2	TRBV2	14	.	.	TGTGCCAGCAGATCAACAGGGTTTGCCTATGGCTACACCTTC	CASRSTGFAYGYTF
TRBJ1-2	TRBV10-3	14	.	.	TGTGCCATCAGTGAGTTCAGGGATAACTATGGCTACACCTTC	CAISEFRDNYGYTF
TRBJ2-1	TRBV25-1	14	.	.	TGTGCCAGCTCTTCTCCGGGACAAGAGAATGAGCAGTTCTTC	CASSSPGQENEQFF
TRBJ2-5	TRBV6-5	15	.	.	TGTGCCAGCAGCCGCCGGGGTGCGGCCCAAGAGACCCAGTACTTC	CASSRRGAAQETQYF
TRBJ1-1	TRBV11-3	13	.	.	TGTGCCAGCAGCCTGGAGGGATCCACTGAAGCTTTCTTT	CASSLEGSTEAFF
TRBJ2-3	TRBV7-2	15	.	TRBD1	TGTGCCAGCAGCTTTCAGGGGGCCGGCACAGATACGCAGTATTTT	CASSFQGAGTDTQYF
TRBJ2-7	TRBV27	14	.	.	TGTGCCAGCAGTTATTTCGCAGGGCGGTACGAGCAGTACTTC	CASSYFAGRYEQYF
TRBJ1-5	TRBV5-8	15	.	.	TGTGCCAGCAGCTTTTTCTCCGGCAGGGCTCAGCCCCAGCATTTT	CASSFFSGRAQPQHF
TRBJ1-2	TRBV11-2	15	.	TRBD1	TGTGCCAGCAGCGCCTACAGGGGATGGAACTATGGCTACACCTTC	CASSAYRGWNYGYTF
TRBJ2-7	TRBV7-2	16	.	.	TGTGCCAGCAGCTTACGTAGCGACAGGATGGCCTACGAGCAGTACTTC	CASSLRSDRMAYEQYF
TRBJ1-1	TRBV28	15	.	.	TGTGCCAGCAGTTTAGTTCAGACGTCCGGGGCATACCCTTTCTTT	CASSLVQTSGAYPFF
TRBJ1-5	TRBV19	15	.	.	TGTGCCAGTACCTGGAGTTGGTCGAGCAATCAGCCCCAGCATTTT	CASTWSWSSNQPQHF
TRBJ1-5	TRBV12-3/TRBV12-4	12	once	.	TGTGCCAGCAGGGCTAAATTGCAGCCCCAGCATTTT	CASRAKLQPQHF
TRBJ1-6	TRBV2	16	.	.	TGTGCCAGCAGACCGCCGGGGGGTGATCAGAGTTCACCCCTCCACTTT	CASRPPGGDQSSPLHF
TRBJ2-7	TRBV4-3	15	.	TRBD2	TGCGCCAGCAGCCAAGGGACTAGCGGGGGGTACGAGCAGTACTTC	CASSQGTSGGYEQYF
TRBJ2-2	TRBV27	16	once	.	TGTGCCAGCAGTTTTATGAACAGAAGATGGGCCGGGGAGCTGTTTTTT	CASSFMNRRWAGELFF
TRBJ1-1	TRBV4-3	14	.	.	TGCGCCAGCAGCCAAGACTTGCTGGGGATCGAAGCTTTCTTT	CASSQDLLGIEAFF
TRBJ1-2	TRBV7-6	15	.	.	TGTGCCAGCAGCTTAGACCCGGAGTCTGCCTATGGCTACACCTTC	CASSLDPESAYGYTF
TRBJ2-3	TRBV4-3	17	.	.	TGCGCCAGCAGCCAAGTACTTATGGGGCCCTACACACATACGCAGTATTTT	CASSQVLMGPYTHTQYF
TRBJ1-3	TRBV6-2/TRBV6-3	15	once	.	TGTGCCAGCACCCCGACCGTAGACTCTGGAAACACCATATATTTT	CASTPTVDSGNTIYF
TRBJ1-5	TRBV4-1	16	.	TRBD1	TGCGCCAGCAGCCGAATGGTAACAGGGGGCATCCAGCCCCAGCATTTT	CASSRMVTGGIQPQHF
TRBJ2-3	TRBV6-1	17	.	TRBD1	TGTGCCAGCAGTGGGACAGGGGAATTAACTAGCACAGATACGCAGTATTTT	CASSGTGELTSTDTQYF
TRBJ1-1	TRBV3-1/TRBV3-2	13	once	.	TGTGCCAGCAGCCAAGAGTACAACACTGAAGCTTTCTTT	CASSQEYNTEAFF
TRBJ2-3	TRBV15	15	few	.	TGTGCCACCAGCAGAGATCAGCGGGGCACAGATACGCAGTATTTT	CATSRDQRGTDTQYF
TRBJ2-3	TRBV19	15	.	.	TGTGCCAGTAGTGACCTTTCAGGGGTACGGGATACGCAGTATTTT	CASSDLSGVRDTQYF